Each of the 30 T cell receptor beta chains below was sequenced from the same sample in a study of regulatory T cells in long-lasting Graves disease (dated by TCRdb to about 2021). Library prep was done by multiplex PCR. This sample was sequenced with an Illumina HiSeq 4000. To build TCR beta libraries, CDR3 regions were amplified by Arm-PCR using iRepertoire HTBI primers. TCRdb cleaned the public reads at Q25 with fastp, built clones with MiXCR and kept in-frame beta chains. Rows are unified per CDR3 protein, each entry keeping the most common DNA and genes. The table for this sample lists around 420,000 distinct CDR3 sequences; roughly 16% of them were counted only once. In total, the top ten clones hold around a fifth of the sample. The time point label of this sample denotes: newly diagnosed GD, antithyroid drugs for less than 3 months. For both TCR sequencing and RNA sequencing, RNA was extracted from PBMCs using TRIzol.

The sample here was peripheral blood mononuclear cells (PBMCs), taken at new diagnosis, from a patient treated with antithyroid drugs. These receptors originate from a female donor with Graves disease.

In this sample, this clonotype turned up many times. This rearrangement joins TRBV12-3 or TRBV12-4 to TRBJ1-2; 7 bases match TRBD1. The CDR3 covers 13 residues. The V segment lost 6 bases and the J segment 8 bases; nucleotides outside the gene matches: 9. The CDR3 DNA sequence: TGTGCCAGCAGGACAGGGACCCTTTGGGGCTACACCTTC. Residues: CASRTGTLWGYTF.

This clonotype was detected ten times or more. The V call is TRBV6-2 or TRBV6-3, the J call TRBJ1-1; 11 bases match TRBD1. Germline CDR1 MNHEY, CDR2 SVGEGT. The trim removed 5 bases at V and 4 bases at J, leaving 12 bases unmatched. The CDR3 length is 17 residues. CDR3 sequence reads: CASSNLDRGHQGTEAFF. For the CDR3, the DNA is TGTGCCAGCAGTAACTTGGACAGGGGGCATCAGGGCACTGAAGCTTTCTTT.

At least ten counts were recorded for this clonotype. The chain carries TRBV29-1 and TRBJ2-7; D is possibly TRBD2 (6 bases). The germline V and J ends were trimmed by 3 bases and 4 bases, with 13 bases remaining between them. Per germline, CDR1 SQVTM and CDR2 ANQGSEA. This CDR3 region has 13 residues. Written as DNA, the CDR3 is TGCAGCGTTGATTTCAGGACTACATACGAGCAGTACTTC. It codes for CSVDFRTTYEQYF.

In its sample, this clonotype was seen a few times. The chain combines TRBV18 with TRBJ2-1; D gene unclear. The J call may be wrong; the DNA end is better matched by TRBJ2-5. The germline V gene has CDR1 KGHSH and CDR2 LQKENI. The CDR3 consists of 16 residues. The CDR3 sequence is CASSPDAPEQRETQYF. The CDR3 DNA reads TGTGCCAGCTCACCAGACGCCCCCGAACAAAGAGAGACCCAGTACTTC.

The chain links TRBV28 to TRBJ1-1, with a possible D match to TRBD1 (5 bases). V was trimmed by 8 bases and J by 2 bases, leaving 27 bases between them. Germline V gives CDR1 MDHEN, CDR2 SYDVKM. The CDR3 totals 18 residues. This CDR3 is CASPAPTGTDRINTEAFF. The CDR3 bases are TGTGCCAGCCCCGCGCCCACCGGGACGGACCGTATTAACACTGAAGCTTTCTTT.

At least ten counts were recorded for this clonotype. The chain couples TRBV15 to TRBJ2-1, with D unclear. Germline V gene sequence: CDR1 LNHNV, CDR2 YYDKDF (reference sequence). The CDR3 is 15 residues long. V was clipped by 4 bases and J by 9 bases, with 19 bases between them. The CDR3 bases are TGTGCCACCAGCATACCAAATGGGCCGTTGGGTGAGCAGTTCTTC. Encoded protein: CATSIPNGPLGEQFF.

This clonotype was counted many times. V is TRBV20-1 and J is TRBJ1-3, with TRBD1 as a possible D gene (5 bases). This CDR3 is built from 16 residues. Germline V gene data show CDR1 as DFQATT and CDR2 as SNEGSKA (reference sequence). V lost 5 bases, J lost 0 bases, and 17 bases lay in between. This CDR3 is CSAHQSGVLSGNTIYF. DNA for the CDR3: TGCAGTGCTCACCAGTCGGGGGTCCTCTCTGGAAACACCATATATTTT.

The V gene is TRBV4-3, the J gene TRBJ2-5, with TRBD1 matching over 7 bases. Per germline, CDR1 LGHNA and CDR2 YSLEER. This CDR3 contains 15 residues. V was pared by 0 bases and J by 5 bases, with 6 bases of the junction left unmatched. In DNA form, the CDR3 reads TGCGCCAGCAGCCAAGAAGGCAGGGGGACGGAGACCCAGTACTTC. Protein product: CASSQEGRGTETQYF.

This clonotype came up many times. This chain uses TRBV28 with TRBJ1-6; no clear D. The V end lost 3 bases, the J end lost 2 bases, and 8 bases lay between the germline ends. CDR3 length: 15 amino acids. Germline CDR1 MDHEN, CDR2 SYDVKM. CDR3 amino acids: CASSFPGAYNSPLHF. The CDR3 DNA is TGTGCCAGCAGTTTCCCCGGGGCCTATAATTCACCCCTCCACTTT.

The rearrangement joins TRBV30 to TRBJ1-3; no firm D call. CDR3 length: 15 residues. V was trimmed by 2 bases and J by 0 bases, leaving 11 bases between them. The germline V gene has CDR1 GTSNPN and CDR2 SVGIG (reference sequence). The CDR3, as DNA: TGTGCCTGGAGTAAACAGCGACTCTCTGGAAACACCATATATTTT. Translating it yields CAWSKQRLSGNTIYF.

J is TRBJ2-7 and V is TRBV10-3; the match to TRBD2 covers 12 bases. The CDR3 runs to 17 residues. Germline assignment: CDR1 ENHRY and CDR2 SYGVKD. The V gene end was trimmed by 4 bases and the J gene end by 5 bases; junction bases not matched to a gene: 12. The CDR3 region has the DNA TGTGCCATCAGTGGCACTAGCGGGAGGAGTACAAGCGACGAGCAGTACTTC. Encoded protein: CAISGTSGRSTSDEQYF.

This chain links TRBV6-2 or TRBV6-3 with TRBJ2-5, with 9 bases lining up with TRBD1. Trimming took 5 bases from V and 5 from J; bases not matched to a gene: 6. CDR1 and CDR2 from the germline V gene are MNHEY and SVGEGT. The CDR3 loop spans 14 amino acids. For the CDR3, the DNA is TGTGCCAGCAGTGGACAGGGGAGGACGGAGACCCAGTACTTC. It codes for CASSGQGRTETQYF.

The CDR3 sequence is CATSDFNREGRYNEQFF. In DNA, the CDR3 is TGTGCCACCAGTGATTTTAATCGGGAGGGACGGTACAATGAGCAGTTCTTC. V and J are TRBV24-1 and TRBJ2-1; 8 bases line up with TRBD2. Germline values: CDR1 KGHDR, CDR2 SFDVKD. With V trimmed by 1 base and J by 4 bases, 8 bases remained unmatched. This CDR3 contains 17 residues.

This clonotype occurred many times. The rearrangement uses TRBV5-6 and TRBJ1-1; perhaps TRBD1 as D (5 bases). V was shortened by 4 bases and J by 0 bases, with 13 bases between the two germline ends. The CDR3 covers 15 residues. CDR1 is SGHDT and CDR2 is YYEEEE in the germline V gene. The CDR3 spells CASSRRQTMNTEAFF. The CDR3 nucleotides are TGTGCCAGCAGCCGCAGACAGACCATGAACACTGAAGCTTTCTTT.

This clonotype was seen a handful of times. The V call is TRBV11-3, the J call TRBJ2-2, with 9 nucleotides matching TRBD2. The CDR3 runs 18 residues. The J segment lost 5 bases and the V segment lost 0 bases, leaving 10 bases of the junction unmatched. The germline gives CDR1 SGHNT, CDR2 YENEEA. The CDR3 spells CASSLDLSPSGITGELFF. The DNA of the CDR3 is TGTGCCAGCAGCTTAGATCTAAGTCCTAGCGGGATAACCGGGGAGCTGTTTTTT. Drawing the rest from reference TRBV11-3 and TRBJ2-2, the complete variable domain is EAGVVQSPRYKIIEKKQPVAFWCNPISGHNTLYWYLQNLGQGPELLIRYENEEAVDDSQLPKDRFSAERLKGVDSTLKIQPAELGDSAVYLCASSLDLSPSGITGELFFGEGSRLTVL.

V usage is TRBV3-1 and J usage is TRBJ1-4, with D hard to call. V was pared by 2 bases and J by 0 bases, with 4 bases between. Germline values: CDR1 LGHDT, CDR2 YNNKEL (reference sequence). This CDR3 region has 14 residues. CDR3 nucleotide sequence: TGTGCCAGCAGCCAAACCTCAACTAATGAAAAACTGTTTTTT. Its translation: CASSQTSTNEKLFF.

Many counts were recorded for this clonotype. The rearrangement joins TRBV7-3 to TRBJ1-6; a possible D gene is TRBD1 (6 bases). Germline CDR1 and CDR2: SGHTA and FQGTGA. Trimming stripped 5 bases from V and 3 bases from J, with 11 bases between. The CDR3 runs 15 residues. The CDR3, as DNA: TGTGCCAGCAGCCGGGAGGGGGACTATAATTCACCCCTCCACTTT. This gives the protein CASSREGDYNSPLHF. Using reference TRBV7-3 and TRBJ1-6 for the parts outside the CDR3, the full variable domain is GAGVSQTPSNKVTEKGKYVELRCDPISGHTALYWYRQSLGQGPEFLIYFQGTGAADDSGLPNDRFFAVRPEGSVSTLKIQRTERGDSAVYLCASSREGDYNSPLHFGNGTRLTVT.

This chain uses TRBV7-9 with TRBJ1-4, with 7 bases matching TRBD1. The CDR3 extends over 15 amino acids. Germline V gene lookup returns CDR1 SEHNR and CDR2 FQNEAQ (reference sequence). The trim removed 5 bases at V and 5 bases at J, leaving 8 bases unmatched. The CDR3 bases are TGTGCCAGCAGCACGATCCGGGACAGAAATGAAAAACTGTTTTTT. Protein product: CASSTIRDRNEKLFF.

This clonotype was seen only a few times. CDR3 coding DNA: TGCAGCGTTAGGAGTTTGAACACTGAAGCTTTCTTT. It encodes CSVRSLNTEAFF. The gene calls are TRBV29-1 and TRBJ1-1; D is undetermined. Germline lookup yields CDR1 SQVTM and CDR2 ANQGSEA. Between the trimmed V and J ends, which lost 5 bases and 0 bases, there was a span of 7 bases. This CDR3 spans 12 amino acids.

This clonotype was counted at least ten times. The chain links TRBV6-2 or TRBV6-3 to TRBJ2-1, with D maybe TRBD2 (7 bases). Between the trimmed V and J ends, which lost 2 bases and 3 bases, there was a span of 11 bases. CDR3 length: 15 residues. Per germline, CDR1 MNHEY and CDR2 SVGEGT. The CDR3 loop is CASSYGRGHYNEQFF. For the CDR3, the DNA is TGTGCCAGCAGTTACGGGCGGGGGCACTACAATGAGCAGTTCTTC.

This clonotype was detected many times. The CDR3 region is CASSASSLYGYTF. CDR3 sequence (DNA): TGTGCCAGCAGTGCCAGCAGCCTCTATGGCTACACCTTC. The chain employs TRBV6-1 and TRBJ1-2; D is ambiguous. This CDR3 region has 13 residues. V was cut by 4 bases and J by 4 bases, with 10 bases left in between. Germline CDR1 reads MNHNS; CDR2 reads SASEGT.

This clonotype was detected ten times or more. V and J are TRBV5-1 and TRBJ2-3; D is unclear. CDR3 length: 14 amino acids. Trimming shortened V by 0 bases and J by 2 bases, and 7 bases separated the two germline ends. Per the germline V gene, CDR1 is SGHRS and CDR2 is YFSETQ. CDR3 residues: CASSLEAATDTQYF. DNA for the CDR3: TGCGCCAGCAGCTTGGAGGCGGCCACAGATACGCAGTATTTT.

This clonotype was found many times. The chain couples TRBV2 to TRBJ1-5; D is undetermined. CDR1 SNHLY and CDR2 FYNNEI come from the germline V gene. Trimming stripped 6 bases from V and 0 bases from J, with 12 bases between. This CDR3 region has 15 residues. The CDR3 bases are TGTGCCAGCAGCCCCTATGGAGATAGCAATCAGCCCCAGCATTTT. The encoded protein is CASSPYGDSNQPQHF.

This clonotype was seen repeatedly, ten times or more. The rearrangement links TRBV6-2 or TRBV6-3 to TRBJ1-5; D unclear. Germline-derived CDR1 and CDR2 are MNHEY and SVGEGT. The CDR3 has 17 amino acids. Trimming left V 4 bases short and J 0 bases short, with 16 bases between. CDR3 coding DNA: TGTGCCAGCAGTTCGCCCTCGACGTGGTATAGCAATCAGCCCCAGCATTTT. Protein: CASSSPSTWYSNQPQHF.

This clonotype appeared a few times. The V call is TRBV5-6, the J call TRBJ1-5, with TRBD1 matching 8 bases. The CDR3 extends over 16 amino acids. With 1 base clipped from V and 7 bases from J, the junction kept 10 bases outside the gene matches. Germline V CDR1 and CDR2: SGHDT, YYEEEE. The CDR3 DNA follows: TGTGCCAGCAGCTTGAACCCCGGGACAGGAGACCAGCCCCAGCATTTT. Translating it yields CASSLNPGTGDQPQHF.

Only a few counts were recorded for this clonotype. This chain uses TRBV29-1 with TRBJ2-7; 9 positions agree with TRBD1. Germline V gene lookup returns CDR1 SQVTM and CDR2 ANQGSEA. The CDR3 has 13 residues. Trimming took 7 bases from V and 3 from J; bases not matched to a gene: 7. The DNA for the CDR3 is TGCAGCGCCGGCCGGGACAGGGTCTACGAGCAGTACTTC. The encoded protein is CSAGRDRVYEQYF.

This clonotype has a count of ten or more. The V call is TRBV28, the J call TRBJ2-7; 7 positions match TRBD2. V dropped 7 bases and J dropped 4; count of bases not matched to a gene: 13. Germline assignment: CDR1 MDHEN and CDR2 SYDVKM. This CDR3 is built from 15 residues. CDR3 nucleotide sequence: TGTGCCAGCAAATCTGGGAGAGCGGGAAGATACGAGCAGTACTTC. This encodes CASKSGRAGRYEQYF.

In DNA form, the CDR3 reads TGTGCCAGCAGCTTATACACAGGGGAAGAGACCCAGTACTTC. It codes for CASSLYTGEETQYF. The chain couples TRBV11-2 to TRBJ2-1, with 7 bases identical to TRBD1. The J call may be mistaken, given a closer DNA end match to TRBJ2-5. Germline CDR1 reads SGHAT; CDR2 reads FQNNGV. The CDR3 runs to 14 residues.

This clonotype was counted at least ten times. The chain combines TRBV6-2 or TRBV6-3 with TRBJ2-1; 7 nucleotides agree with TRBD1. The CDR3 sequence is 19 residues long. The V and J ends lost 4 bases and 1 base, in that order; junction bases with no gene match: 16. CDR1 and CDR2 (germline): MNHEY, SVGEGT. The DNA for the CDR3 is TGTGCCAGCAGTTTCAACCCCTCTATTCGACAGGGTTCCTACAATGAGCAGTTCTTC. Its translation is CASSFNPSIRQGSYNEQFF.

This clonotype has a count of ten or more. As DNA, the CDR3 is TGTGCCAGCACCTCTAGCGGGACAACTTATAGCAATCAGCCCCAGCATTTT. It encodes CASTSSGTTYSNQPQHF. V gene TRBV28 combines with J gene TRBJ1-5; D is perhaps TRBD1 (6 bases). The V gene lost 7 bases and the J gene lost 0 bases, with 19 bases spanning the gap. CDR1 and CDR2 (germline): MDHEN, SYDVKM. The CDR3 consists of 17 residues.